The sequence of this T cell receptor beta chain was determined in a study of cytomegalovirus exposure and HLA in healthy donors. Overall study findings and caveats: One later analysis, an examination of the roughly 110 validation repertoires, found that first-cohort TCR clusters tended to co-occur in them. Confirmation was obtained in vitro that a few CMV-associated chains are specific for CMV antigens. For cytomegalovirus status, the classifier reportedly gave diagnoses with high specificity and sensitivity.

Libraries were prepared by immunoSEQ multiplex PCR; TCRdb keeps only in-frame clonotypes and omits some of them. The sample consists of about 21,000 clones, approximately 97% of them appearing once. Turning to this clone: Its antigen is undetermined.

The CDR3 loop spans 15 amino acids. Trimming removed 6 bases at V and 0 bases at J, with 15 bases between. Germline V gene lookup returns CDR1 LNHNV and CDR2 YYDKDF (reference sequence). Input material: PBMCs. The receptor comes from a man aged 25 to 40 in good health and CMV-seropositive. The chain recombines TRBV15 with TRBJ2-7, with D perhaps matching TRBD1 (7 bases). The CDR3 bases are TGTGCCACCAGGGGTGACAGGGACTTCTCCTACGAGCAGTACTTC. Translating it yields CATRGDRDFSYEQYF.